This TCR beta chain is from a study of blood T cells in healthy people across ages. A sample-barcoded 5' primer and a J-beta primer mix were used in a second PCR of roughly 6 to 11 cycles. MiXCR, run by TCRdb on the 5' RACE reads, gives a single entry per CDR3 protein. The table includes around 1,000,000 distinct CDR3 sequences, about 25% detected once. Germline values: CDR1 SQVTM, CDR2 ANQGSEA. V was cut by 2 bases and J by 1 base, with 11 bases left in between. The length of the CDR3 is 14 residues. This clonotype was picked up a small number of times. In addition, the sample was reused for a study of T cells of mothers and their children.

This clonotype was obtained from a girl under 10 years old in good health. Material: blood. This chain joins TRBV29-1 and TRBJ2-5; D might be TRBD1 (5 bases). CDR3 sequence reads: CSVETPRVQETQYF. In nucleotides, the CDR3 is TGCAGCGTTGAAACCCCCAGGGTCCAAGAGACCCAGTACTTC. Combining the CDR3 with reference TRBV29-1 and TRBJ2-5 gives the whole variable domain SAVISQKPSRDICQRGTSLTIQCQVDSQVTMMFWYRQQPGQSLTLIATANQGSEATYESGFVIDKFPISRPNLTFSTLTVSNMSPEDSSIYLCSVETPRVQETQYFGPGTRLLVL.